A single sample is the source of the 31 T cell receptor beta chains below, sequenced in a study of T cell responses to AZD1222 COVID-19 vaccine. The repertoire was sequenced with immunoSEQ multiplex PCR; TCRdb's copy has only in-frame clones and lacks some. The profile shows about 70,000 clones, around 84% of them singletons. The source was peripheral blood, collected on day 0 of AZD1222 vaccination. The receptors were sampled from an adult in good health.

The V gene is TRBV6-5, the J gene TRBJ2-7; a weak D match, TRBD2 (6 bases). The CDR3 totals 14 residues. The V end lost 6 bases, the J end lost 5 bases, and 17 bases lay between the germline ends. Germline V gene sequence: CDR1 MNHEY, CDR2 SVGAGI. CDR3 amino acids: CASSSWRGSDEQYF. The CDR3, as DNA: TGTGCCAGCAGCTCGTGGAGGGGTTCTGACGAGCAGTACTTC.

The J gene is TRBJ2-3, the V gene TRBV6-5, with D uncertain. V shed 10 bases and J shed 1 base, with 18 bases lying between them. The CDR3 extends over 15 amino acids. Germline V gives CDR1 MNHEY, CDR2 SVGAGI. The CDR3 loop is CATDIDLGRTDTQYF. For the CDR3, the DNA is TGTGCCACCGATATCGATCTAGGGCGCACAGATACGCAGTATTTT.

The V call is TRBV5-4, the J call TRBJ1-1, with 8 bases aligning to TRBD1. J gave up 12 bases and V 4 bases, and 11 bases lay outside the gene matches. The CDR3 is 13 amino acids. Germline loops: CDR1 SGHNT, CDR2 YYREEE (reference sequence). CDR3 region: CASSPGQGGSPFF. The CDR3 region has the DNA TGTGCCAGCAGCCCCGGACAGGGAGGATCCCCTTTCTTT. The full variable domain, its missing parts supplied by reference TRBV5-4 and TRBJ1-1, is ETGVTQSPTHLIKTRGQQVTLRCSSQSGHNTVSWYQQALGQGPQFIFQYYREEENGRGNFPPRFSGLQFPNYSSELNVNALELDDSALYLCASSPGQGGSPFFGQGTRLTVV.

The chain carries TRBV12-5 and TRBJ2-2; the D call may be TRBD1 or TRBD2 (6 bases each). Germline V CDR1 and CDR2: LGHNT, FRNRAP. Trimming stripped 8 bases from V and 3 bases from J, with 16 bases between. CDR3 length: 15 amino acids. Here the CDR3 reads CASSARGVDTGELFF. CDR3 DNA sequence: TGTGCTAGTTCCGCGAGGGGGGTAGACACCGGGGAGCTGTTTTTT.

This clone appeared once. The CDR3 DNA is TGTGCCAGCTCCAAAGGGGGTGACGGAAACACCATATATTTT. Translating it yields CASSKGGDGNTIYF. The V call is TRBV18, the J call TRBJ1-3; D may be TRBD1 (6 bases). Trimming took off 6 bases at V and 4 bases at J, with 13 bases between the two ends. The germline V gene has CDR1 KGHSH and CDR2 LQKENI. This CDR3 contains 14 residues.

The gene calls are TRBV5-1 and TRBJ2-7; D gene ambiguous. CDR1 and CDR2 (germline): SGHRS, YFSETQ. CDR3 length: 14 residues. Trimming cost V 2 bases and J 0 bases, with 9 bases left between them. The CDR3 spells CASSFSTSSYEQYF. The CDR3 DNA follows: TGCGCCAGCAGCTTCTCAACGAGCTCCTACGAGCAGTACTTC. Together with reference TRBV5-1 and TRBJ2-7, the CDR3 gives the full variable domain: KAGVTQTPRYLIKTRGQQVTLSCSPISGHRSVSWYQQTPGQGLQFLFEYFSETQRNKGNFPGRFSGRQFSNSRSEMNVSTLELGDSALYLCASSFSTSSYEQYFGPGTRLTVT.

J is TRBJ2-7 and V is TRBV7-8; possibly TRBD1 for D (5 bases). V dropped 5 bases and J dropped 3 bases, with 11 bases sitting between them. The germline V gene has CDR1 SGHVS and CDR2 FQNEAQ. The CDR3 totals 13 residues. Here the CDR3 reads CASSPKTVYEQYF. CDR3 nucleotides: TGTGCCAGCAGCCCCAAGACAGTCTACGAGCAGTACTTC.

The chain carries TRBV20-1 and TRBJ2-7; D is ambiguous. Germline CDR1 is DFQATT and CDR2 is SNEGSKA (reference sequence). V shed 0 bases and J shed 5 bases, with 5 bases lying between them. This CDR3 is built from 11 residues. The CDR3 DNA reads TGCAGTGCTAGAGAGGGCCACGAGCAGTACTTC. This codes for CSAREGHEQYF.

This chain connects TRBV30 to TRBJ2-1; D is tentatively TRBD1 or TRBD2 (6 bases each). V dropped 3 bases and J dropped 7 bases, with 19 bases sitting between them. The CDR3 consists of 15 residues. The germline gives CDR1 GTSNPN, CDR2 SVGIG (reference sequence). The DNA for the CDR3 is TGTGCCTGGAGGGAAAGCGGAGGGGGTCTAAATGAGCAGTTCTTC. Its protein product is CAWRESGGGLNEQFF.

V is TRBV5-6 and J is TRBJ1-3; D perhaps matches TRBD1 (5 bases). Per germline, CDR1 SGHDT and CDR2 YYEEEE. Trimming pared 2 bases from V and 4 bases from J, leaving 10 bases between. The CDR3 is 14 residues long. CDR3 sequence (DNA): TGTGCCAGCAGCTTTAAGGGGTGGGGAAACACCATATATTTT. Residues: CASSFKGWGNTIYF.

The chain employs TRBV18 and TRBJ1-1; D is uncertain. V gave up 6 bases and J gave up 11 bases, with 13 bases separating them. This CDR3 region has 11 residues. CDR1 and CDR2 from the germline V gene are KGHSH and LQKENI. CDR3 sequence reads: CASSDGNGAFF. CDR3 DNA: TGTGCCAGCTCCGACGGGAATGGGGCTTTCTTT.

V is TRBV12-3 or TRBV12-4 and J is TRBJ1-3; D remains unclear. This CDR3 spans 12 amino acids. V was pared by 6 bases and J by 4 bases, with 7 bases between. The chain's CDR3 is CASRVGGNTIYF. CDR3 nucleotides: TGTGCCAGCAGGGTAGGAGGAAACACCATATATTTT.

The rearrangement links TRBV6-1 to TRBJ2-7; D unresolved. Trimming removed 0 bases at V and 1 base at J, with 7 bases between. CDR3 length: 14 amino acids. CDR1 and CDR2 (germline): MNHNS, SASEGT. CDR3 bases: TGTGCCAGCAGTGAAGCTGAGACATCCTACGAGCAGTACTTC. Amino acids: CASSEAETSYEQYF.

The chain recombines TRBV5-6 with TRBJ2-7; D is ambiguous. Looked up from germline, CDR1 is SGHDT and CDR2 is YYEEEE. This CDR3 has 12 amino acids. V lost 0 bases to trimming and J lost 5 bases, with 6 bases between them. CDR3 DNA sequence: TGTGCCAGCAGCTTGGCCAGCGACGAGCAGTACTTC. Translation gives CASSLASDEQYF.

The chain has TRBV29-1 and TRBJ2-2; 9 bases fit TRBD1. Germline V gene sequence: CDR1 SQVTM, CDR2 ANQGSEA. After removal of 6 bases from V and 3 bases from J, the junction contained 5 bases not matched to a gene. The CDR3 covers 14 residues. CDR3 region: CSVFDRGDTGELFF. Here the CDR3 DNA reads TGCAGCGTCTTCGACAGGGGGGACACCGGGGAGCTGTTTTTT.

This chain uses TRBV12-3 or TRBV12-4 with TRBJ1-4; D is ambiguous. V was pared by 3 bases and J by 8 bases, with 7 bases between. This CDR3 comprises 12 residues. The DNA for the CDR3 is TGTGCCAGCAGTTTTGTAGGCGAAAAACTGTTTTTT. Its protein is CASSFVGEKLFF.

The sample holds a few counts of this clone. The chain employs TRBV5-4 and TRBJ2-5; 10 bases match TRBD1. The CDR3 runs 14 residues. CDR1 SGHNT and CDR2 YYREEE come from the germline V gene (reference sequence). J gave up 5 bases and V 4 bases, and 5 bases lay outside the gene matches. CDR3 loop: CASSRQGAGETQYF. CDR3 bases: TGTGCCAGCAGCCGACAGGGGGCGGGGGAGACCCAGTACTTC. The full variable domain, rest sourced from reference TRBV5-4 and TRBJ2-5, is ETGVTQSPTHLIKTRGQQVTLRCSSQSGHNTVSWYQQALGQGPQFIFQYYREEENGRGNFPPRFSGLQFPNYSSELNVNALELDDSALYLCASSRQGAGETQYFGPGTRLLVL.

There are a few counts of this clone. Other DNA variants within this sample encode the same CDR3. This chain's CDR3 is CSVDPMNTEAFF. CDR3 bases: TGCAGCGTCGATCCTATGAACACTGAAGCTTTCTTT. The chain has TRBV29-1 and TRBJ1-1; no reliable D call. Per germline, CDR1 SQVTM and CDR2 ANQGSEA. This CDR3 is 12 amino acids long. Trimming shortened V by 6 bases and J by 0 bases, and 8 bases separated the two germline ends.

The chain combines TRBV6-5 with TRBJ1-4; a weak D match, TRBD1 (6 bases). V shed 6 bases and J shed 7 bases, with 12 bases lying between them. CDR1 is MNHEY, CDR2 SVGAGI, per germline. The CDR3 is made up of 13 amino acids. CDR3 in amino acids: CASRVQGSEKLFF. The CDR3 nucleotides are TGTGCCAGCAGAGTCCAGGGGAGTGAAAAACTGTTTTTT.

This sequence joins TRBV6-6 and TRBJ2-5, with 8 bases aligning to TRBD2. V trimming: 2 bases; J trimming: 9 bases; junction bases outside the gene matches: 11. The germline V gene encodes CDR1 MNHNY and CDR2 SVGAGI (reference sequence). CDR3 length: 15 amino acids. DNA for the CDR3: TGTGCCAGCAGTTACCCCACCGGAGCCGGGGGGGCCCAGTACTTC. This encodes CASSYPTGAGGAQYF.

The rearrangement uses TRBV5-6 and TRBJ2-3; D unresolved. The CDR3 loop spans 14 amino acids. V was cut by 0 bases and J by 4 bases, with 9 bases left in between. Germline-derived CDR1 and CDR2 are SGHDT and YYEEEE. CDR3 sequence: CASSLAVRPDTQYF. The CDR3 DNA is TGTGCCAGCAGCTTGGCCGTGAGGCCAGATACGCAGTATTTT.

This clone was found once. The CDR3 DNA follows: TGTGCCAGCTCACCACCGGGGGGACAACCCTTTGCCAAAAACATTCAGTACTTC. It specifies CASSPPGGQPFAKNIQYF. This chain uses TRBV18 with TRBJ2-4, with D perhaps matching TRBD1 or TRBD2 (6 bases each). CDR1 is KGHSH, CDR2 LQKENI, per germline. The CDR3 is 18 residues long. V dropped 0 bases and J dropped 1 base, with 16 bases sitting between them.

V usage is TRBV2 and J usage is TRBJ2-5; 7 nucleotides line up with TRBD2. Germline V gene lookup returns CDR1 SNHLY and CDR2 FYNNEI. Trimming cost V 6 bases and J 7 bases; bases outside gene matches: 5. This CDR3 spans 12 amino acids. CDR3 in DNA: TGTGCCAGCAGCCCCTGGGAGGGGACCCAGTACTTC. It specifies CASSPWEGTQYF.

The chain couples TRBV2 to TRBJ1-3, with 8 bases identical to TRBD1. Germline CDR1 SNHLY, CDR2 FYNNEI. This CDR3 is built from 16 residues. V lost 3 bases, J lost 2 bases, and 6 bases stayed unmatched. CDR3 sequence (DNA): TGTGCCAGCAGTGATCCGGGACAGGTAGCTGGAAACACCATATATTTT. This translates into CASSDPGQVAGNTIYF.

The chain links TRBV6-5 to TRBJ1-3; D might be TRBD1 (5 bases). The germline CDR1 and CDR2 sequences are MNHEY and SVGAGI. Trimming took off 8 bases at V and 0 bases at J, with 8 bases between the two ends. This CDR3 spans 13 amino acids. The CDR3 protein is CASARGSGNTIYF. As DNA, the CDR3 is TGTGCCAGCGCAAGGGGCTCTGGAAACACCATATATTTT.

The chain has TRBV5-8 and TRBJ1-5; D ambiguous. This CDR3 has 12 amino acids. V was cut by 3 bases and J by 3 bases, with 4 bases left in between. Germline CDR1 reads SGHTS; CDR2 reads YDEGEE. The CDR3 DNA reads TGTGCCAGCAGCTCTCTCAATCAGCCCCAGCATTTT. Protein: CASSSLNQPQHF.

The chain carries TRBV5-1 and TRBJ2-3; the match to TRBD2 covers 13 bases. V lost 2 bases to trimming and J lost 3 bases; unmatched junction nucleotides: 12. Germline CDR1 SGHRS, CDR2 YFSETQ. This CDR3 spans 19 amino acids. The DNA for the CDR3 is TGCGCCAGCAGCTTTACGAGACTAGCGGGGGGCGTGGTGACAGATACGCAGTATTTT. Translating it yields CASSFTRLAGGVVTDTQYF.

The V gene is TRBV12-3 or TRBV12-4, the J gene TRBJ1-2; a possible D gene is TRBD1 (6 bases). The CDR3 sequence is 13 residues long. V was cut by 7 bases and J by 6 bases, with 15 bases left in between. The CDR3 sequence: CASNPRGDDGYTF. The CDR3 DNA is TGTGCCAGCAATCCGAGGGGGGATGATGGCTACACCTTC.

This chain uses TRBV6-5 with TRBJ1-3; 10 bases map to TRBD1. Germline V gene sequence: CDR1 MNHEY, CDR2 SVGAGI. V shed 8 bases and J 8 bases; nucleotides not matched to a gene: 9. This CDR3 spans 14 amino acids. The CDR3 here is CASSRQGADYTIYF. The DNA for the CDR3 is TGTGCCAGCTCCCGACAGGGGGCGGACTACACCATATATTTT.

The chain uses TRBV6-4 and TRBJ2-7; 8 positions match TRBD1. J gave up 2 bases and V 5 bases, and 5 bases lay outside the gene matches. Germline V gene data show CDR1 as MRHNA and CDR2 as SNTAGT. The CDR3 is made up of 14 amino acids. CDR3 amino acids: CASSNRDRTYEQYF. CDR3 DNA sequence: TGTGCCAGCAGTAACCGGGACAGGACCTACGAGCAGTACTTC.

This rearrangement joins TRBV3-1 (or the pseudogene TRBV3-2) to TRBJ2-3; no clear D gene. This CDR3 region has 12 residues. Germline V CDR1 and CDR2: LGHDT, YNNKEL (reference sequence). Trimming stripped 6 bases from V and 4 bases from J, with 8 bases between. In DNA form, the CDR3 reads TGTGCCAGCAGATCAGAGGCAGATACGCAGTATTTT. It is translated as CASRSEADTQYF.